Listed below are T cell receptor beta chains from one sample, sequenced in a study of T cells in Graves' hyperthyroidism and ophthalmopathy. Each CDR3 protein is one row after TCRdb ran MiXCR on the multiplex PCR reads. The data hold over 700,000 distinct CDR3 sequences, with roughly a sixth observed a single time. Sequenced sample: blood. The receptors were gathered from a woman between 45 and 60 years old with Graves' hyperthyroidism that later progressed to Graves' ophthalmopathy. The CDR3 runs from the conserved cysteine through the conserved F or W. Each record gives: V gene, J gene, D gene, clone size, CDR3 protein, CDR3 DNA. The D gene is left open where the match is weak. Expanded clones get a size class; other rows say once, few or many, or leave the size out.

>TRBV20-1|TRBJ2-1|TRBD2|.
CSAGSPSGYNEQFF
TGCAGTGCTGGCTCGCCTAGCGGTTACAATGAGCAGTTCTTC
>TRBV6-1|TRBJ2-1|TRBD2|many
CASRTSQSNEQFF
TGTGCCAGCAGGACTAGCCAATCGAATGAGCAGTTCTTC
>TRBV6-2/TRBV6-3|TRBJ1-6|.|few
CASSTEIQPPYNSPLHF
TGTGCCAGCAGTACGGAGATTCAGCCCCCCTATAATTCACCCCTCCACTTT
>TRBV7-9|TRBJ1-6|.|once
CASSQRSYNSPLHF
TGTGCCAGCAGCCAGCGATCCTATAATTCACCCCTCCACTTT
>TRBV6-1|TRBJ1-1|.|.
CASSYLGWEGTEAFF
TGTGCCAGCAGTTATTTGGGGTGGGAGGGCACTGAAGCTTTCTTT
>TRBV6-1|TRBJ1-2|.|few
CASSFRDNEGYTF
TGTGCCAGCAGTTTCCGGGACAACGAGGGCTACACCTTC
>TRBV9|TRBJ2-4|.|.
CASSATVAKNIQYF
TGTGCCAGCAGCGCGACAGTGGCCAAAAACATTCAGTACTTC
>TRBV19|TRBJ2-1|TRBD1|.
CASRQTGGRSYNEQFF
TGTGCCAGTAGGCAGACAGGGGGAAGGTCCTACAATGAGCAGTTCTTC
>TRBV5-1|TRBJ1-6|TRBD1|.
CASSRTGVMDSPLHF
TGCGCCAGCAGCAGAACAGGGGTAATGGATTCACCCCTCCACTTT
>TRBV27|TRBJ2-7|TRBD1|.
CASSSRDSGAYEQYF
TGTGCCAGCAGTTCCCGGGACAGTGGGGCCTACGAGCAGTACTTC
>TRBV27|TRBJ1-2|.|few
CASSSVGVLTNYGYTF
TGTGCCAGCAGTTCAGTGGGGGTTTTAACGAACTATGGCTACACCTTC
>TRBV7-8|TRBJ2-1|TRBD2|many
CASSPRAGDLYNEQFF
TGTGCCAGCAGCCCAAGGGCGGGGGACCTCTACAATGAGCAGTTCTTC
>TRBV2|TRBJ1-5|.|few
CASSGGANQPQHF
TGTGCCAGCAGTGGGGGGGCCAATCAGCCCCAGCATTTT
>TRBV9|TRBJ2-1|.|few
CASSPSAGSSYNEQFF
TGTGCCAGCAGCCCGTCGGCGGGGAGCTCCTACAATGAGCAGTTCTTC
>TRBV11-2|TRBJ1-6|.|many
CASSQAGSTYNSPLHF
TGTGCCAGCAGCCAAGCGGGGTCGACCTATAATTCACCCCTCCACTTT
>TRBV19|TRBJ2-1|.|.
CASSIEQWGYNEQFF
TGTGCCAGTAGTATAGAACAGTGGGGTTACAATGAGCAGTTCTTC
>TRBV7-2|TRBJ2-5|.|many
CASSSTWTLFYF
TGTGCCAGCAGCTCCACCTGGACTTTGTTCTACTTC
>TRBV5-1|TRBJ1-3|.|many
CASSSQGNTIYF
TGCGCCAGCAGCTCGCAGGGAAACACCATATATTTT
>TRBV2|TRBJ1-6|.|many
CASSEQEDSPLHF
TGTGCCAGCAGTGAACAGGAAGACTCACCCCTCCACTTT
>TRBV7-9|TRBJ1-1|.|few
CASSLGGLGDPEAFF
TGTGCCAGCAGCTTAGGGGGATTGGGTGACCCTGAAGCTTTCTTT
>TRBV30|TRBJ2-7|.|many
CAWSVLGGSSYEQYF
TGTGCCTGGAGTGTTTTAGGGGGGAGCTCCTACGAGCAGTACTTC
>TRBV20-1|TRBJ2-4|TRBD2|many
CSARENLGGVGNIQYF
TGCAGTGCTAGAGAAAATCTGGGGGGGGTCGGAAACATTCAGTACTTC
>TRBV6-1|TRBJ2-3|.|.
CASTTRRGHTQYF
TGTGCCAGCACAACCAGACGGGGACATACGCAGTATTTT
>TRBV18|TRBJ1-1|.|many
CASSPTKDLNTEAFF
TGTGCCAGCTCACCAACCAAGGACTTGAACACTGAAGCTTTCTTT
>TRBV6-1|TRBJ1-5|.|few
CASSDGRGRQPQHF
TGTGCCAGCAGTGATGGGCGTGGTCGACAGCCCCAGCATTTT
>TRBV20-1|TRBJ1-5|TRBD1|.
CSASGDSRDYQPQHF
TGCAGTGCTAGTGGGGACAGTCGGGATTACCAGCCCCAGCATTTT
>TRBV6-1|TRBJ2-1|.|.
CASQTNTYNEQFF
TGTGCCAGCCAGACTAACACCTACAATGAGCAGTTCTTC
>TRBV12-3/TRBV12-4|TRBJ1-2|.|few
CASRVQGGHGYTF
TGTGCCAGCAGGGTACAGGGAGGCCATGGCTACACCTTC
>TRBV7-2|TRBJ1-4|.|.
CASSSSFNEKLFF
TGTGCCAGCAGCTCCTCGTTTAATGAAAAACTGTTTTTT